This TCR beta chain came from a study of vaccination effects on CD4 cells after COVID-19. Note on this clone: Antigen unknown.

V was pared by 4 bases and J by 9 bases, with 19 bases between. In germline, CDR1 is SGHRS, CDR2 YFSETQ. The CDR3 sequence is 14 residues long. The data were produced by immunoSEQ multiplex PCR, yet TCRdb's version contains in-frame clones alone and is incomplete. The sample records about 24,000 clones, roughly 70% being singletons. Expansion of antigen-specific CD4+ T cells with viral peptide pools was carried out by the ViraFEST assay before sequencing. After around nine days in culture, the CD4+ T cells were isolated. Among the vaccine recipients, none had a prior SARS-CoV-2 infection, and nucleocapsid antibodies were negative. Cultivation was performed at approximately 2.1 million PBMC per well with 10 IU/ml IL-2 and approximately 9.2 ug/ml peptides added.

The source is a human donor who received a COVID-19 vaccine. The rearrangement joins TRBV5-1 to TRBJ1-2; tentative D call: TRBD1 (6 bases). Sequenced here: CD4+ T cells from PBMCs cultured with SARS-CoV-2 spike peptides, sampled before COVID-19 vaccination. The CDR3 nucleotides are TGCGCCAGCAGCCCGGCGGGGGGGCCTAGGAGCTACACCTTC. It codes for CASSPAGGPRSYTF.